This section outlines one T cell receptor beta chain sequence together with its context. The data were taken from a study of PD-1 blockade in classical Hodgkin lymphoma. Background on the study: Patients in the cohort were put on intravenous nivolumab, 3 mg/kg every 2 weeks.

Relapses following autologous stem cell transplantation were seen in all patients, with brentuximab vedotin exposure varying. From thawed PBMCs, CD4+ T cells were purified using magnetic negative selection. The best responses consisted of complete response, partial response or progressive disease. Profiled with immunoSEQ multiplex PCR; TCRdb holds only in-frame clones, not every one. The data contain tens of thousands of clones, around 84% of them singletons. The starting material was CD4+ T cells from blood, obtained at baseline. This TCR was recovered from a human donor with classical Hodgkin lymphoma.

The DNA for the CDR3 is TGTGCCAGCAGCCAAAGAGGGACAACCAAGGGCAATGAGCAGTTCTTC. Amino acids: CASSQRGTTKGNEQFF. This chain connects TRBV7-9 to TRBJ2-1, with D possibly TRBD1 on 6 matching bases. This CDR3 has 16 amino acids. Germline V lookup: CDR1 SEHNR, CDR2 FQNEAQ (reference sequence). V dropped 5 bases and J dropped 6 bases, with 20 bases sitting between them.